The present T cell receptor beta chain was sequenced within a study of T-cell memory formation after mild COVID-19. Germline V CDR1 and CDR2: SGHRS, YFSETQ. The germline V and J ends were trimmed by 2 bases and 2 bases, with 4 bases remaining between them. The CDR3 runs 12 residues. This clonotype was detected ten times or more. TCRdb re-derived calls from the 5' RACE reads in MiXCR, one entry per CDR3 protein. The sample consists of around 440,000 distinct CDR3 sequences, roughly 18% of them appearing once. Sequencing was done on a sample of PBMCs or a T cell subset sorted from them (not recorded which). The origin of this receptor is an adult woman who had mild COVID-19 (a few samples of this study predate the infection). Cell type and time point are not known. The V call is TRBV5-1, the J call TRBJ1-2, with D hard to call. CDR3 residues: CASSLDNYGYTF. In DNA form, the CDR3 reads TGCGCCAGCAGCTTAGACAACTATGGCTACACCTTC.